This TCR beta chain was captured in a study of T cell changes during pregnancy in multiple sclerosis. Some clones are missing from TCRdb's copy, which holds only in-frame ones; the method was immunoSEQ multiplex PCR. The sample includes around 27,000 clones, roughly nine tenths seen only once; the top ten take 0.71%. Trimming took 0 bases from V and 5 from J; bases not matched to a gene: 12. CDR1 is KGHSH and CDR2 is LQKENI in the germline V gene. This CDR3 is built from 17 residues. The source material was CD4+ T cells from peripheral blood mononuclear cells, sampled in the first trimester of pregnancy. This rearrangement joins TRBV18 to TRBJ1-2; 7 bases are a match to TRBD1. The TCR comes from a female donor with multiple sclerosis, enrolled in a pregnancy study. The CDR3 protein is CASSPPTGSAGSYGYTF. As DNA, the CDR3 is TGTGCCAGCTCACCACCGACAGGGTCCGCCGGGAGTTATGGCTACACCTTC.